This T cell receptor beta chain comes out of a study of shared clonotypes between healthy human individuals. The germline CDR1 and CDR2 sequences are SGDLS and YYNGEE. CDR3 length: 14 amino acids. V lost 5 bases, J lost 4 bases, and 7 bases stayed unmatched. With respect to this clone: Other nucleotide sequences from this sample produce the same CDR3.

Using ten immunoSEQ deep assay plates, investigators sequenced unsorted PBMC DNA. Method: immunoSEQ multiplex PCR; TCRdb's copy keeps in-frame clones and lacks some. The sample carries some 530,000 clones, roughly 80% recorded once. Sequenced: PBMCs. The clonotype originates from a woman aged 35 to 49 in good health. Some clones in this sample may be carry-over from other donors' samples. J is TRBJ1-1 and V is TRBV9; 8 positions agree with TRBD1. The CDR3 reads CASSVGQGGTEAFF. The CDR3 DNA is TGTGCCAGCAGTGTCGGACAGGGTGGCACTGAAGCTTTCTTT.